Below are 22 T cell receptor beta chains sequenced from a single sample in a study of neurological immune-mediated disorders. TCRdb used MiXCR to reprocess the 5' RACE reads, holding one entry per CDR3 protein. The sample has approximately 46,000 distinct CDR3 sequences, approximately 10% seen once. Sequencing was performed on PBMCs. The source of these receptors is a man in his 70s with HTLV-1-associated myelopathy (HAM/TSP).

At least ten counts were recorded for this clonotype. This chain uses TRBV12-3 or TRBV12-4 with TRBJ1-1; unclear D gene. Trimming shortened V by 6 bases and J by 1 base, and 12 bases separated the two germline ends. CDR3 length: 14 residues. CDR3 in DNA: TGTGCCAGCAGAAATCCAAACAGGAACACTGAAGCTTTCTTT. Amino acids: CASRNPNRNTEAFF.

There are many counts of this clonotype. This chain uses TRBV11-2 with TRBJ2-5, with D perhaps matching TRBD1 (6 bases). Trimming left V 1 base short and J 5 bases short, with 17 bases between. This CDR3 is 16 amino acids long. Germline assignment: CDR1 SGHAT and CDR2 FQNNGV. CDR3 sequence reads: CASSLVSGGSGETQYF. CDR3 bases: TGTGCCAGCAGCTTAGTTTCTGGGGGCTCGGGGGAGACCCAGTACTTC.

This clonotype was seen at least ten times. The rearrangement joins TRBV11-2 to TRBJ2-5, with 7 bases fitting TRBD2. This CDR3 spans 13 amino acids. Germline V gene lookup returns CDR1 SGHAT and CDR2 FQNNGV. J lost 7 bases, V lost 1 base, and 3 bases had no gene match. CDR3 DNA: TGTGCCAGCAGCTTAGGGGGGGAGGGGACCCAGTACTTC. It is translated as CASSLGGEGTQYF.

In this sample, this clonotype turned up many times. J is TRBJ2-1 and V is TRBV15; TRBD1 is a possible D gene (6 bases). This CDR3 region has 15 residues. Germline V CDR1 and CDR2: LNHNV, YYDKDF (reference sequence). V shed 4 bases and J shed 4 bases, with 14 bases lying between them. The CDR3 loop is CATSKKAGEYNEQFF. The CDR3 DNA reads TGTGCCACCAGCAAGAAGGCAGGGGAATACAATGAGCAGTTCTTC.

The sample holds many counts of this clonotype. The chain employs TRBV6-2 or TRBV6-3 and TRBJ2-4; D might be TRBD1 (6 bases). The CDR3 length is 17 residues. V gave up 7 bases and J gave up 1 base, with 20 bases separating them. From germline, CDR1 is MNHEY and CDR2 SVGEGT. The CDR3 DNA is TGTGCCAGCACCCCGGCCGTGGGACAATGGGCCAAAAACATTCAGTACTTC. Protein: CASTPAVGQWAKNIQYF.

This clonotype was seen many times. V usage is TRBV20-1 and J usage is TRBJ2-3, with TRBD2 as a possible D gene (5 bases). CDR3 length: 14 residues. V was clipped by 1 base and J by 2 bases, with 10 bases between them. CDR1 is DFQATT, CDR2 SNEGSKA, per germline (reference sequence). As DNA, the CDR3 is TGCAGTGCTAGAGCCGGGGTTTACACAGATACGCAGTATTTT. It codes for CSARAGVYTDTQYF.

This clonotype was seen ten or more times. This chain connects TRBV11-2 to TRBJ2-1; 10 bases are a match to TRBD2. This CDR3 spans 11 amino acids. Germline V gene lookup returns CDR1 SGHAT and CDR2 FQNNGV. V was pared by 4 bases and J by 16 bases, with 4 bases of the junction left unmatched. CDR3 bases: TGTGCCAGCAGCTACGGGACTAGCGCCTTCTTC. Translating it yields CASSYGTSAFF.

There are many counts of this clonotype. The chain combines TRBV5-1 with TRBJ2-1; tentative D call: TRBD1 (5 bases). Trimming left V 5 bases short and J 9 bases short, with 27 bases between. The CDR3 spans 17 residues. CDR1 is SGHRS, CDR2 YFSETQ, per germline. CDR3 sequence reads: CASRGREGRLVLSEQFF. CDR3 coding DNA: TGCGCCAGCAGGGGCAGGGAAGGAAGGCTAGTCCTCAGTGAGCAGTTCTTC.

A word on this clonotype: A much larger clone differs by one base, so this may be a read error. This CDR3 fails to terminate in the conserved phenylalanine or tryptophan, so it likely reflects a read error. The CDR3 region is CASSDRGQGETQYS. CDR3 coding DNA: TGTGCCAGCAGTGACAGGGGGCAGGGGGAGACCCAGTACTCC. The genes are TRBV28 and TRBJ2-5, with TRBD1 matching over 10 bases. Trimming at V came to 5 bases and at J to 5 bases, leaving 5 bases not matched to a gene. Germline V CDR1 and CDR2: MDHEN, SYDVKM. The CDR3 spans 14 residues.

This clonotype was recorded a few times. CDR3 DNA sequence: TGTGCCAGCAGCTCGCAACTGGCAGATACGCAGTATTTT. It translates to CASSSQLADTQYF. This chain joins TRBV7-9 and TRBJ2-3; D unresolved. Germline V gene sequence: CDR1 SEHNR, CDR2 FQNEAQ (reference sequence). Trimming removed 4 bases at V and 4 bases at J, with 9 bases between. This CDR3 is built from 13 residues.

This clonotype was seen at least ten times. The chain uses TRBV5-4 and TRBJ2-7; no clear D gene. CDR3 size: 14 residues. The V gene lost 3 bases and the J gene lost 2 bases, with 12 bases spanning the gap. The V gene's germline CDR1 is SGHNT and CDR2 YYREEE (reference sequence). This CDR3 is CASSSRTRTYEQYF. CDR3 DNA: TGTGCCAGCAGCTCCCGGACCCGTACCTACGAGCAGTACTTC.

This clonotype has a handful of counts. This sequence joins TRBV10-3 and TRBJ1-4; D is perhaps TRBD1 (6 bases). V was cut by 10 bases and J by 8 bases, with 14 bases left in between. Germline V gene sequence: CDR1 ENHRY, CDR2 SYGVKD. This CDR3 has 12 residues. The CDR3 nucleotides read TGTGCCACCCGGGGGGCGGGCGAAAAACTGTTTTTT. Protein: CATRGAGEKLFF.

This clonotype was recorded at least ten times. This rearrangement joins TRBV20-1 to TRBJ1-2, with no clear D. The germline V gene encodes CDR1 DFQATT and CDR2 SNEGSKA (reference sequence). The length of the CDR3 is 13 residues. V dropped 6 bases and J dropped 9 bases, with 20 bases sitting between them. In DNA form, the CDR3 reads TGCAGTGCAGTCCACCTACAAGCACCTAGCTACACCTTC. Amino acids: CSAVHLQAPSYTF.

This clonotype was counted many times. The V call is TRBV20-1, the J call TRBJ1-6, with 10 nucleotides matching TRBD1. The J segment lost 9 bases and the V segment lost 6 bases, leaving 8 bases of the junction unmatched. Germline CDR1 DFQATT, CDR2 SNEGSKA (reference sequence). CDR3 length: 14 amino acids. The CDR3 sequence: CSATPGQGFSPLHF. The CDR3 DNA is TGCAGTGCGACACCGGGACAGGGGTTTTCACCCCTCCACTTT.

This clonotype was picked up many times. The rearrangement links TRBV20-1 to TRBJ2-3; D is possibly TRBD1 (5 bases). The CDR3 covers 14 residues. Between the trimmed V and J ends, which lost 0 bases and 5 bases, there was a span of 12 bases. Per germline, CDR1 DFQATT and CDR2 SNEGSKA (reference sequence). DNA for the CDR3: TGCAGTGCTAGAGATGTCAGGGAAGTAGATACGCAGTATTTT. Amino acids: CSARDVREVDTQYF.

This clonotype showed up many times. V is TRBV6-6 and J is TRBJ1-2; possible D gene TRBD1, 6 bases. The ends were cut back, 5 bases at V and 2 bases at J, with 15 bases in the middle. The CDR3 is 15 amino acids. The germline V gene has CDR1 MNHNY and CDR2 SVGAGI (reference sequence). The CDR3 loop is CASSISEGENYGYTF. In nucleotides, the CDR3 is TGTGCCAGCAGTATAAGCGAGGGGGAGAACTATGGCTACACCTTC.

This clonotype was recorded at least ten times. The chain employs TRBV15 and TRBJ2-7, with 9 bases matching TRBD2. The CDR3 runs to 14 residues. V shed 3 bases and J 0 bases; nucleotides not matched to a gene: 0. Per germline, CDR1 LNHNV and CDR2 YYDKDF (reference sequence). The CDR3 sequence: CATSRTSGSYEQYF. The CDR3 DNA reads TGTGCCACCAGCAGGACTAGCGGCTCCTACGAGCAGTACTTC. The entire variable domain, with the rest obtained from reference TRBV15 and TRBJ2-7, is as follows: DAMVIQNPRYQVTQFGKPVTLSCSQTLNHNVMYWYQQKSSQAPKLLFHYYDKDFNNEADTPDNFQSRRPNTSFCFLDIRSPGLGDTAMYLCATSRTSGSYEQYFGPGTRLTVT.

This clonotype occurred many times. J is TRBJ2-1 and V is TRBV11-2; D is tentatively TRBD1 or TRBD2 (5 bases each). Germline V gives CDR1 SGHAT, CDR2 FQNNGV. V was pared by 0 bases and J by 12 bases, with 24 bases between. The CDR3 covers 17 residues. The CDR3 DNA reads TGTGCCAGCAGCTTAGATCAAATTGGTAGGGGACGAGACGGGCAGTTCTTC. Translating it yields CASSLDQIGRGRDGQFF.

This clonotype was observed many times. The chain recombines TRBV21-1 with TRBJ2-3. TRBV21-1 is flagged as a pseudogene. This CDR3 has 14 amino acids. The DNA of the CDR3 is TGTGCCAGCAGCAAAGCGCCCGGCCCAGATACGCAGTATTTT. Its protein is CASSKAPGPDTQYF.

Many counts were recorded for this clonotype. V usage is TRBV28 and J usage is TRBJ2-6, with 9 nucleotides matching TRBD1. This CDR3 has 17 residues. Germline values: CDR1 MDHEN, CDR2 SYDVKM. V trimming: 5 bases; J trimming: 2 bases; junction bases outside the gene matches: 7. CDR3 nucleotide sequence: TGTGCCAGCAGTGACAGGGGGAGTCAAGCTGGGGCCAACGTCCTGACTTTC. Protein: CASSDRGSQAGANVLTF.

The sample holds many counts of this clonotype. The chain employs TRBV7-3 and TRBJ2-1; 8 positions agree with TRBD2. Unmatched junction bases numbered 17, after V lost 3 bases and J lost 10 bases. This CDR3 spans 17 amino acids. The germline gives CDR1 SGHTA, CDR2 FQGTGA. CDR3 residues: CASSLFSPGLDGSEQFF. The DNA of the CDR3 is TGTGCCAGCAGCTTGTTCTCGCCGGGACTAGATGGTAGCGAGCAGTTCTTC.

This clonotype rates as medium-sized. The rearrangement uses TRBV20-1 and TRBJ2-3; the match to TRBD2 covers 11 bases. Germline CDR1 reads DFQATT; CDR2 reads SNEGSKA (reference sequence). The CDR3 has 13 residues. This CDR3 reads CSHLGLAADTQYF. The CDR3 DNA reads TGCAGCCACTTGGGACTAGCGGCCGATACGCAGTATTTT.